The 21 T cell receptor beta chains presented below share a single source sample, sequenced in a study of blood T cell repertoires in COVID-19 (dated by TCRdb to 2019 to 2021). Library preparation employed the immunoSEQ multiplex PCR assay. The table comes from immuneACCESS by way of TCRdb, which keeps in-frame sequences with V and J called. Part of the clones is missing from these tables; in studies checked, under half for an unresolved V gene and the rest for unknown reasons. The sample table shows over 50,000 clones, and 75% to 90% are seen once. The ten biggest clones cover more than 14% of the sample. What was sequenced was peripheral blood. The receptor source for this set is a human donor in a cohort sampled during active COVID-19.

V and J are TRBV5-1 and TRBJ1-6; D unresolved. The germline CDR1 and CDR2 sequences are SGHRS and YFSETQ. V lost 0 bases, J lost 9 bases, and 13 bases lay in between. The CDR3 loop spans 15 amino acids. CDR3 DNA: TGCGCCAGCAGCTTGGGAGACACTTCGACTTCACCCCTCCACTTT. Translation: CASSLGDTSTSPLHF.

The CDR3 sequence: CASSAEGETYNEQFF. As DNA, the CDR3 is TGCGCCAGCAGTGCGGAGGGAGAGACCTACAATGAGCAGTTCTTC. The chain couples TRBV10-2 to TRBJ2-1; D is possibly TRBD2 (6 bases). The V gene lost 4 bases and the J gene lost 2 bases, with 12 bases spanning the gap. Germline CDR1 reads WSHSY; CDR2 reads SAAADI. The CDR3 loop spans 15 amino acids.

The V call is TRBV27, the J call TRBJ2-7, with D perhaps matching TRBD1 (7 bases). The CDR3 is 14 amino acids. Trimming cost V 10 bases and J 3 bases, with 19 bases left between them. Germline CDR1 MNHEY, CDR2 SMNVEV (reference sequence). The CDR3 sequence is CATGTAGFYYEQYF. The DNA of the CDR3 is TGTGCCACAGGGACAGCGGGTTTTTACTACGAGCAGTACTTC.

V gene TRBV6-5 combines with J gene TRBJ2-3; D possibly corresponds to TRBD2 (6 bases). CDR3 length: 15 amino acids. The V end was cut by 4 bases, the J end by 1 base, with 12 bases between. Germline V CDR1 and CDR2: MNHEY, SVGAGI. CDR3 loop: CASSSHGGGTDTQYF. CDR3 sequence (DNA): TGTGCCAGCAGTTCGCACGGGGGAGGCACAGATACGCAGTATTTT.

The genes are TRBV6-5 and TRBJ2-5, with 8 bases fitting TRBD2. CDR1 MNHEY and CDR2 SVGAGI come from the germline V gene. Trimming removed 0 bases from V and 4 bases from J; junction bases left unmatched: 7. This CDR3 is built from 16 residues. DNA of the CDR3: TGTGCCAGCAGTTACTCGACGGGACTAGGAGGAGAGACCCAGTACTTC. Translation: CASSYSTGLGGETQYF.

The chain joins TRBV6-1 to TRBJ1-1; D ambiguous. V lost 3 bases and J lost 2, with 10 bases in between. Germline CDR1 is MNHNS and CDR2 is SASEGT. This CDR3 is built from 14 residues. CDR3 DNA sequence: TGTGCCAGCAGTGATTGGGCCACCAACACTGAAGCTTTCTTT. It yields the protein CASSDWATNTEAFF.

The sample holds one count of this clone. The CDR3 DNA follows: TGTGCCAGCAGCCGCGGGACGGCCACCTACGAGCAGTACTTC. Translated, it gives CASSRGTATYEQYF. V usage is TRBV11-1 and J usage is TRBJ2-7; tentatively, D is TRBD2 (6 bases). Per germline, CDR1 SGHAT and CDR2 FQDESV (reference sequence). The CDR3 loop spans 14 amino acids. V lost 5 bases and J lost 2, with 13 bases in between.

The chain employs TRBV10-2 and TRBJ1-5, with 9 bases lining up with TRBD1. Germline CDR1 and CDR2: WSHSY and SAAADI. This CDR3 has 13 amino acids. The V segment lost 7 bases and the J segment 6 bases; nucleotides outside the gene matches: 4. This CDR3 reads CASTDRGAQPQHF. The CDR3 nucleotides are TGCGCCAGCACAGACAGGGGGGCTCAGCCCCAGCATTTT.

The gene calls are TRBV7-2 and TRBJ1-4; no clear D. The CDR3 is 15 amino acids. V shed 1 base and J shed 7 bases, with 13 bases lying between them. From germline, CDR1 is SGHTA and CDR2 FQGNSA. CDR3 region: CASSLGSGVTEKLFF. The CDR3 nucleotides are TGTGCCAGCAGCTTAGGAAGCGGGGTAACTGAAAAACTGTTTTTT.

The chain is built from TRBV27 and TRBJ2-7, with 8 positions matching TRBD2. Per the germline V gene, CDR1 is MNHEY and CDR2 is SMNVEV (reference sequence). The CDR3 totals 13 residues. With V trimmed by 5 bases and J by 8 bases, 8 bases remained unmatched. The DNA for the CDR3 is TGTGCCAGCAGTCCTTCGGGACTAGTGAAGCAGTACTTC. This sequence encodes CASSPSGLVKQYF.

The chain links TRBV28 to TRBJ1-1, with D possibly TRBD1 on 5 matching bases. Germline V gene lookup returns CDR1 MDHEN and CDR2 SYDVKM. This CDR3 is built from 14 residues. Trimming stripped 7 bases from V and 4 bases from J, with 16 bases between. The CDR3, as DNA: TGTGCCAGCACTCTGGCAGGGTATGGCACTGAAGCTTTCTTT. Protein product: CASTLAGYGTEAFF.

This clone was found a few times. V and J are TRBV4-1 and TRBJ2-7; 12 bases map to TRBD2. Per the germline V gene, CDR1 is MGHRA and CDR2 is YSYEKL. J gave up 4 bases and V 3 bases, and 7 bases lay outside the gene matches. This CDR3 spans 16 amino acids. The CDR3: CASSHATSGRTYEQYF. The CDR3 DNA is TGCGCCAGCAGCCATGCGACTAGCGGGAGAACATACGAGCAGTACTTC.

This clone was recorded a few times. The chain has TRBV27 and TRBJ2-1, with D uncertain. This CDR3 spans 16 amino acids. Germline CDR1 MNHEY, CDR2 SMNVEV (reference sequence). The ends were cut back, 1 base at V and 4 bases at J, with 14 bases in the middle. The CDR3 DNA reads as TGTGCCAGCAGTTTATTTGGAACTATCCTGTACAATGAGCAGTTCTTC. It encodes CASSLFGTILYNEQFF.

The DNA for the CDR3 is TGTGCCAGCAGTTTGAGGGAAACGAAGAAACTGTTTTTT. Residues: CASSLRETKKLFF. This rearrangement joins TRBV12-3 or TRBV12-4 to TRBJ1-4; D not certain. Trimming pared 3 bases from V and 11 bases from J, leaving 13 bases between. The CDR3 extends over 13 amino acids.

The chain recombines TRBV15 with TRBJ1-4; 9 bases line up with TRBD1. V was clipped by 4 bases and J by 8 bases; unmatched bases: 8. CDR1 and CDR2 from the germline V gene are LNHNV and YYDKDF (reference sequence). The CDR3 length is 15 residues. CDR3 sequence: CATSIRQGVGEKLFF. CDR3 nucleotide sequence: TGTGCCACCAGCATAAGACAGGGGGTTGGAGAAAAACTGTTTTTT.

The chain couples TRBV6-5 to TRBJ1-5; TRBD1 matches 9 bases. This CDR3 region has 15 residues. V gave up 6 bases and J gave up 3 bases; unmatched junction bases: 6. Germline-derived CDR1 and CDR2 are MNHEY and SVGAGI. The CDR3, as DNA: TGTGCCAGCAGCAAGGACAGGGGTTTCAATCAGCCCCAGCATTTT. Translated, it gives CASSKDRGFNQPQHF.

This clone is a singleton in its sample. The genes are TRBV24-1 and TRBJ2-7; 10 nucleotides line up with TRBD2. The V gene's germline CDR1 is KGHDR and CDR2 SFDVKD. The CDR3 spans 15 residues. Trimming took 5 bases from V and 6 from J; bases not matched to a gene: 9. The CDR3 reads CATSGPLAGEGEQYF. The CDR3 DNA reads as TGTGCCACCAGTGGCCCGCTAGCGGGAGAGGGCGAGCAGTACTTC.

The V gene is TRBV5-5, the J gene TRBJ2-7, with 10 positions matching TRBD1. Unmatched junction bases numbered 15, after V lost 5 bases and J lost 4 bases. CDR3 length equals 17 residues. Germline V gives CDR1 SGHKS, CDR2 YYEKEE (reference sequence). The CDR3 protein is CASSSIPLDRGGYEQYF. The CDR3 coding sequence is TGTGCCAGCAGTTCGATACCCCTGGACAGGGGGGGGTACGAGCAGTACTTC.

The gene calls are TRBV5-1 and TRBJ2-3, with 9 bases lining up with TRBD1. This CDR3 spans 18 amino acids. J lost 2 bases, V lost 4 bases, and 14 bases had no gene match. CDR1 and CDR2 from the germline V gene are SGHRS and YFSETQ. This CDR3 is CASSPRGGGTGFTDTQYF. CDR3 sequence (DNA): TGCGCCAGCAGCCCCAGGGGGGGCGGGACAGGGTTCACAGATACGCAGTATTTT.

The J gene is TRBJ1-5, the V gene TRBV2; 7 positions match TRBD1. CDR3 length: 13 amino acids. Trimming removed 3 bases from V and 7 bases from J; junction bases left unmatched: 3. Germline V gives CDR1 SNHLY, CDR2 FYNNEI. The CDR3 spells CASSEAGGQPQHF. The CDR3 DNA follows: TGTGCCAGCAGTGAGGCAGGGGGACAGCCCCAGCATTTT.

A single count supports this clone. The V call is TRBV5-1, the J call TRBJ2-2; 7 bases align to TRBD2. The J segment lost 4 bases and the V segment lost 0 bases, leaving 6 bases of the junction unmatched. Germline V gene sequence: CDR1 SGHRS, CDR2 YFSETQ. The CDR3 extends over 16 amino acids. CDR3 loop: CASSLAFGEGTGELFF. CDR3 coding DNA: TGCGCCAGCAGCTTGGCCTTTGGGGAGGGCACCGGGGAGCTGTTTTTT.